This TCR beta chain comes out of a study of cytomegalovirus exposure and HLA in healthy donors. Study-wide results and caveats: An analysis that was carried out later associated about 17,000 TCR beta sequences with HLA alleles at 0.05 false discovery rate. 150 or so TCR beta chains were listed as cytomegalovirus-associated.

The CDR3 runs 13 residues. Trimming left V 4 bases short and J 4 bases short, with 12 bases between. Germline CDR1 SGHNT, CDR2 YYREEE (reference sequence). Details on this clone: Its antigen is as yet unknown.

This PCR relied on a set of 60 Vbeta primers and 13 Jbeta primers. Some clones are missing from TCRdb's copy, which holds only in-frame ones; the method was immunoSEQ multiplex PCR. The repertoire holds roughly 120,000 clones, with less than 65% as singletons. The material sequenced was PBMCs. The V and J genes are TRBV5-4 and TRBJ2-7, with D possibly TRBD1 on 5 matching bases. This TCR was recovered from a man in his forties or fifties in good health and CMV-seropositive. CDR3 region: CASSLMTDYEQYF. The CDR3 DNA reads TGTGCCAGCAGCCTAATGACAGATTACGAGCAGTACTTC.